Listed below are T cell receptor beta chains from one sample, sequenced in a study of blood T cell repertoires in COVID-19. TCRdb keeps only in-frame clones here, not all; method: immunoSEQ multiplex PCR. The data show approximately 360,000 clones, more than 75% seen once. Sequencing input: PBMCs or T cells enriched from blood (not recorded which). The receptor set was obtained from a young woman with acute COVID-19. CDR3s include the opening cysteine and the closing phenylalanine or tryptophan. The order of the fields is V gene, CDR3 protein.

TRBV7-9 CASTSGVEQFF
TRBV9 CASSVAEWAGNTIYF
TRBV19 CATQKGRVMTQPQHF
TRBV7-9 CASSLAAGSGNTIYF
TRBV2 CASSEFSDRWTSYEQYF
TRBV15 CATSRGDRGTAGNTIYF
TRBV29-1 CSVDRGQGYTEAFF
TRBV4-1 CASSQDPRTGVGSEQFF
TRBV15 CATRNGLTVAYGYTF
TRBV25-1 CASSASQGDREQYF
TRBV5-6 CASSLTGKANEKLFF
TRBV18 CASSPPATADTQYF
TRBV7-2 CASSPRTGRENGYTF
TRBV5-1 CASSLDPSEGQPQHF
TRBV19 CASSFRQSDPYEQYF
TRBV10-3 CAISEDRVNTEAFF
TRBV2 CATRTSENTGELFF
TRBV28 CASSSGPYSGNTIYF
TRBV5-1 CASSTAGTTNTGELFF
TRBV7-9 CASSPQTFFSSTDTQYF
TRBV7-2 CASSLLVGFGGGNGYTF
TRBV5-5 CASSLVGVGPQHF
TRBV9 CASSADAWSGQPQHF
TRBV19 CASSGGVKNEQYF
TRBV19 CASSISTDPNYGYTF
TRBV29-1 CSVGRGARTEAFF
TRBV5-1 CASSFTAGTTDEQFF
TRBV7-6 CASRPRQGGDYGYTF
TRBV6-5 CASSNQGGRTEAFF
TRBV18 CASSPTDSGNTIYF
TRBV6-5 CASRDRVLYEQYF
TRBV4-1 CASSQEGPVDYEQYF
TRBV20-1 CSASGDRVGEQYF
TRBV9 CASSGRKYGYTF
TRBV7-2 CASSLQGGNTEAFF
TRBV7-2 CASSLDVFAGNQPQHF
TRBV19 CASSTGQMNTEAFF
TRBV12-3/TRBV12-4 CASSLTANYGYTF
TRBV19 CASSMEVATNEKLFF
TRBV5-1 CASSLFPGDYGYTF
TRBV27 CASRRSTGETQDEQYF
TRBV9 CASSVEGNPNYGYTF
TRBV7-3 CASSPTGGVEQYF
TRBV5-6 CASTPRRGRGYTF
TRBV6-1 CVSSDPLAGGLYEQYF
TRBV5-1 CASSLKGQGANEQYF
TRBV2 CASSRATGSGNTIYF
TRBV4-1 CASSQDLRASGGYEQYF
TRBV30 CAWILWNTEAFF
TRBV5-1 CASSAAPPMRGGSYEQYF
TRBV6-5 CASRRKTGGSYEQYF
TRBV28 CASSQDRGDYGYTF
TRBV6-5 CASSSGGRRNQPQHF
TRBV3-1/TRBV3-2 CASSQTGNNQPQHF